This T cell receptor beta chain was captured by sequencing in a study of graft-versus-host responses after intestinal transplantation (dated by TCRdb to about 2021). Concerning the study at large: The transplants that recipients received were multivisceral, liver-intestinal, or isolated intestinal. Every recipient was given anti-thymocyte globulin induction, then maintenance tacrolimus and steroids for two to three years. After intestinal transplantation, graft-versus-host and host-versus-graft alloreactive T cell clones were followed in the graft, circulation and bone marrow using bulk TCR-beta CDR3 sequencing. To identify alloreactive clones, pre-transplant mixed lymphocyte reaction products were sequenced and compared with unstimulated pre-transplant donor and recipient T cells. Of the 20 to 30 intestinal transplant recipients enrolled in the cohort, one of whom was a retransplant, a few patients without pretransplant specimens were excluded. A peak of at least 4% donor T cells among recipient peripheral blood mononuclear cells was the definition used for donor T cell macrochimerism. Rather than going through the commercial service, samples from a few later patients were sequenced in-house on an Illumina MiSeq and processed with MiXCR. The full study reports these points: Patients with donor T cell macrochimerism had high GvH to HvG T cell clonal ratios in their allografts. Early after transplant, peak levels of circulating GvH clones were found to be associated with declines in HvG clones. Conclusions were limited by the relatively low number and heterogeneity of intestinal transplant patients. GvH clones were found in recipient bone marrow, and some of the GvH clones appeared earlier in ileal mucosa or blood, which is consistent with an intestinal mucosal origin.

The protocol used for the library was the immunoSEQ multiplex PCR assay. For most patients, genomic DNA was isolated with the Qiagen DNeasy Blood and Tissue Kit and shipped frozen to Adaptive Biotechnologies for TCR sequencing. For most patients, genomic DNA was subjected to high-throughput TCR-beta CDR3 sequencing by Adaptive Biotechnologies. The original pipeline was this. TCR sequencing data for 18 patients were retrieved from Adaptive's ImmunoSEQ software; three other patients were processed with MiXCR and VDJtools. To correct CD4 versus CD8 sorting errors, any sequence found in both subsets at a frequency ratio below 5:1 was removed. Because the origin of CDR3 nucleotide sequences shared between donor and recipient could not be assigned, those sequences were removed. To be classed as alloreactive, a clone needed at least 2-fold expansion over unstimulated cells and a minimum CFSE-low frequency of 0.002% (template counts) or 0.001% (read counts). Clones detected in sequenced pre-transplant spleen, lymph node, or MLR CFSE-low populations of the donor or recipient were defined as mappable. The cumulative frequency of alloreactive clones was calculated as a percentage of all sequences, weighted by copy number. Here the immuneACCESS table is served through TCRdb, limited to in-frame sequences with V and J called. Missing clones are a known gap in these copies; in checked studies unresolved V genes cover under half, and the rest lacks a known reason. The DNA gave D and trimming, while V, J and clone size come from that table. Within this sample are about 51,000 clones, with 89% of them counted one time only. Of the sample, approximately 0.6% is held by the ten largest clones.

The CDR3 starts with the cysteine, ends with the phenylalanine, and has 13 residues. Only the CDR3 portion is preserved as DNA: 39 bases, with reading frame beginning at the first base. Reading the label with the study, this specimen's time point is: cells obtained before transplantation from donor or recipient. CD3+CD4+ and CD3+CD8+ populations were FACS-sorted from unstimulated pre-transplant donor and recipient cells taken from spleen or lymph nodes. With respect to this clone: Its antigen is currently not known. The input lacks base qualities; no much larger clone sits a single base away.

This specimen was unstimulated CD4+ T cells sorted from spleen or lymph node cells, taken before transplant. The rearranged chain carries TRBV21-1 and TRBJ2-7; the D call TRBD1 from the table was never checked on the DNA. TRBV21-1 is shown as a pseudogene. This clonotype was sampled from a human donor who was the organ donor for an intestinal transplant. The nucleotides are TGTGCCAGCAGCATGGGCAGGCCCTACGAGCAGTACTTC. This yields the protein CASSMGRPYEQYF.